One and the same sample provided the 27 T cell receptor beta chains below, sequenced in a study of blood T cell repertoires in COVID-19. Generated by immunoSEQ multiplex PCR, the TCRdb table keeps only in-frame clones and is missing some. This table has about 74,000 clones, over 75% appearing once. The source material was peripheral blood. The receptors shown here come from a woman aged 80 or over with active or convalescent COVID-19.

This clone was seen a few times. This chain joins TRBV14 and TRBJ1-2; no clear D gene. Germline V gives CDR1 SGHDN, CDR2 FVKESK. This CDR3 has 13 amino acids. V shed 4 bases and J shed 3 bases, with 9 bases lying between them. The CDR3 DNA is TGTGCCAGCAGCCTGGTTCGGGACTATGGCTACACCTTC. Translated, it gives CASSLVRDYGYTF.

The chain combines TRBV7-3 with TRBJ2-2; 10 bases are a match to TRBD2. Germline CDR1 is SGHTA and CDR2 is FQGTGA. The CDR3 is made up of 17 amino acids. With 6 bases clipped from V and 0 bases from J, the junction kept 7 bases outside the gene matches. CDR3 region: CASSSSGGVANTGELFF. The CDR3 DNA reads as TGTGCCAGCAGTTCTAGCGGGGGAGTCGCGAACACCGGGGAGCTGTTTTTT.

The chain links TRBV7-2 to TRBJ1-1, with no clear D. This CDR3 region has 14 residues. The V and J ends lost 1 base and 4 bases respectively, with 10 bases between them. The germline CDR1 and CDR2 sequences are SGHTA and FQGNSA. The CDR3 DNA sequence: TGTGCCAGCAGCTTAGATGCCTTAGTCACTGAAGCTTTCTTT. Its translation: CASSLDALVTEAFF. Full variable domain (outside the CDR3, taken from reference TRBV7-2 and TRBJ1-1): GAGVSQSPSNKVTEKGKDVELRCDPISGHTALYWYRQSLGQGLEFLIYFQGNSAPDKSGLPSDRFSAERTGGSVSTLTIQRTQQEDSAVYLCASSLDALVTEAFFGQGTRLTVV.

This clone has just one count. The rearrangement links TRBV3-1 (or the pseudogene TRBV3-2) to TRBJ1-2; 7 bases align to TRBD1. This CDR3 comprises 18 residues. V was clipped by 4 bases and J by 6 bases; unmatched bases: 20. Germline V gives CDR1 LGHDT, CDR2 YNNKEL (reference sequence). The CDR3 region has the DNA TGTGCCAGCAGCCCCCGTCTCGACAGGGTACGGGATAGGGATGGCTACACCTTC. Protein product: CASSPRLDRVRDRDGYTF.

This clone appeared a single time. This chain joins TRBV6-5 and TRBJ1-1; 11 nucleotides align to TRBD1. The CDR3 is 14 amino acids. The V and J ends lost 6 bases and 4 bases, in that order; junction bases with no gene match: 4. Germline V CDR1 and CDR2: MNHEY, SVGAGI. In DNA, the CDR3 is TGTGCCAGCAGATCGGGACAGGGGGGCACTGAAGCTTTCTTT. Its protein is CASRSGQGGTEAFF.

V is TRBV18 and J is TRBJ1-5; tentatively, D is TRBD1 (5 bases). The V gene lost 3 bases and the J gene lost 4 bases, with 19 bases spanning the gap. The CDR3 consists of 17 residues. CDR1 and CDR2 from the germline V gene are KGHSH and LQKENI. In DNA, the CDR3 is TGTGCCAGCTCACCCGAGGGGCCCCAGGGAGGGAATCAGCCCCAGCATTTT. Its translation is CASSPEGPQGGNQPQHF.

The J gene is TRBJ1-4, the V gene TRBV5-6; the match to TRBD1 covers 7 bases. Germline V gene sequence: CDR1 SGHDT, CDR2 YYEEEE. The CDR3 sequence is 16 residues long. The V gene end was trimmed by 4 bases and the J gene end by 10 bases; junction bases not matched to a gene: 16. In DNA, the CDR3 is TGTGCCAGCAGCCCCGCTGGACAGGTGACAATGGGAAAACTGTTTTTT. Protein: CASSPAGQVTMGKLFF.

The chain has TRBV28 and TRBJ1-2; 10 positions agree with TRBD1. Looked up from germline, CDR1 is MDHEN and CDR2 is SYDVKM. The trim removed 7 bases at V and 8 bases at J, leaving 4 bases unmatched. This CDR3 region has 12 residues. The CDR3 DNA reads TGTGCCAGCAAGGGGACAGGGGAGGGCTACACCTTC. It specifies CASKGTGEGYTF.

The rearrangement uses TRBV7-8 and TRBJ2-1; the D gene is possibly TRBD2 (6 bases). CDR1 SGHVS and CDR2 FQNEAQ come from the germline V gene. This CDR3 is built from 14 residues. Trimming took off 0 bases at V and 10 bases at J, with 13 bases between the two ends. The CDR3 loop reads CASSLASAGGEQFF. The CDR3 nucleotides are TGTGCCAGCAGCTTAGCGTCAGCGGGCGGGGAGCAGTTCTTC.

The chain combines TRBV6-2 or TRBV6-3 with TRBJ1-6; D call uncertain. The CDR3 has 15 amino acids. CDR1 and CDR2 from the germline V gene are MNHEY and SVGEGT. V lost 5 bases to trimming and J lost 7 bases, with 15 bases between them. Here the CDR3 reads CASSPNGGRNSPLHF. CDR3 DNA: TGTGCCAGCAGTCCCAACGGCGGGCGAAATTCACCCCTCCACTTT.

The rearrangement links TRBV7-9 to TRBJ2-7; TRBD2 might be the D (6 bases). Germline CDR1 and CDR2: SEHNR and FQNEAQ (reference sequence). The CDR3 extends over 13 amino acids. Trimming stripped 2 bases from V and 9 bases from J, with 14 bases between. The DNA of the CDR3 is TGTGCCAGCAGCTTACAAAACGGGGGAGGGCAGTACTTC. It translates to CASSLQNGGGQYF.

V gene TRBV4-1 combines with J gene TRBJ1-6; 8 nucleotides match TRBD1. The length of the CDR3 is 19 residues. Germline CDR1 reads MGHRA; CDR2 reads YSYEKL. V lost 1 base, J lost 7 bases, and 15 bases stayed unmatched. The CDR3 spells CASSQGGQGATMGNSPLHF. CDR3 sequence (DNA): TGCGCCAGCAGCCAAGGAGGACAGGGAGCAACTATGGGGAATTCACCCCTCCACTTT.

The chain recombines TRBV15 with TRBJ2-5, with TRBD2 as a possible D gene (5 bases). Deletions cut 7 bases from V and 2 bases from J, with 11 bases between. The CDR3 covers 13 residues. CDR1 and CDR2 from the germline V gene are LNHNV and YYDKDF (reference sequence). As DNA, the CDR3 is TGTGCCACCAACCACCGGGGACAAGAGACCCAGTACTTC. This translates into CATNHRGQETQYF.

V gene TRBV5-1 combines with J gene TRBJ2-7, with a possible D match to TRBD2 (6 bases). Looked up from germline, CDR1 is SGHRS and CDR2 is YFSETQ. The CDR3 has 11 amino acids. V shed 6 bases and J shed 5 bases, with 9 bases lying between them. The CDR3 region is CASTGRNEQYF. In DNA form, the CDR3 reads TGCGCCAGCACAGGGAGGAACGAGCAGTACTTC.

The gene calls are TRBV9 and TRBJ2-1; TRBD1 might be the D (6 bases). The CDR3 contains 15 residues. Trimming shortened V by 4 bases and J by 5 bases, and 16 bases separated the two germline ends. Germline CDR1 SGDLS, CDR2 YYNGEE. This chain's CDR3 is CASSPRRGEDNEQFF. Written as DNA, the CDR3 is TGTGCCAGCAGCCCCCGCAGGGGCGAAGACAATGAGCAGTTCTTC.

The rearrangement uses TRBV13 and TRBJ1-4, with 7 bases lining up with TRBD1. The ends lost 7 bases at V and 7 bases at J; junction bases unmatched: 12. The CDR3 is 15 amino acids. CDR1 is PRHDT and CDR2 is FYEKMQ in the germline V gene (reference sequence). The CDR3 DNA reads TGTGCCAGCAAAGGGGGCGCGATGCCTGGTGAAAAACTGTTTTTT. It yields the protein CASKGGAMPGEKLFF. Full variable domain (outside the CDR3, taken from reference TRBV13 and TRBJ1-4): AAGVIQSPRHLIKEKRETATLKCYPIPRHDTVYWYQQGPGQDPQFLISFYEKMQSDKGSIPDRFSAQQFSDYHSELNMSSLELGDSALYFCASKGGAMPGEKLFFGSGTQLSVL.

The V gene is TRBV5-1, the J gene TRBJ2-3; the D gene is possibly TRBD1 (6 bases). Germline-derived CDR1 and CDR2 are SGHRS and YFSETQ. CDR3 length: 22 residues. The V and J ends lost 3 bases and 3 bases respectively, with 35 bases between them. CDR3 in DNA: TGCGCCAGCAGCTCCCTCCCCACCCTCAACACCCACAGGGTGGGATCAACAGATACGCAGTATTTT. Its translation is CASSSLPTLNTHRVGSTDTQYF.

The chain links TRBV7-2 to TRBJ1-2; no clear D gene. The germline gives CDR1 SGHTA, CDR2 FQGNSA. V was shortened by 5 bases and J by 8 bases, with 21 bases between the two germline ends. The CDR3 spans 15 residues. CDR3 region: CASSPGLLTYGGYTF. In nucleotides, the CDR3 is TGTGCCAGCAGCCCCGGACTCTTGACCTATGGGGGCTACACCTTC.

The chain is built from TRBV14 and TRBJ1-4; no clear D. CDR3 size: 14 residues. The ends were cut back, 11 bases at V and 0 bases at J, with 13 bases in the middle. In germline, CDR1 is SGHDN, CDR2 FVKESK. The CDR3 region is CAGANGATNEKLFF. CDR3 in DNA: TGTGCCGGAGCCAATGGCGCAACTAATGAAAAACTGTTTTTT.

The chain recombines TRBV28 with TRBJ1-6, with D possibly matching TRBD1 (5 bases). V was shortened by 3 bases and J by 3 bases, with 12 bases between the two germline ends. The CDR3 sequence is 16 residues long. Germline CDR1 and CDR2: MDHEN and SYDVKM. The CDR3 here is CASSLVDSNYNSPLHF. CDR3 nucleotide sequence: TGTGCCAGCAGTTTGGTAGACAGCAACTATAATTCACCCCTCCACTTT.

In the case of this clone: Mismatch with germline at one junction end may stem from a read error. The chain employs TRBV28 and TRBJ2-1; 9 bases fit TRBD1. Germline V gene sequence: CDR1 MDHEN, CDR2 SYDVKM. The CDR3 totals 15 residues. The CDR3, as DNA: TGTGCCAGCACTGCCGGACAGGGGTATTACACTGAGCAGTTCTTC. Translating gives CASTAGQGYYTEQFF. Full variable domain (outside the CDR3, taken from reference TRBV28 and TRBJ2-1): DVKVTQSSRYLVKRTGEKVFLECVQDMDHENMFWYRQDPGLGLRLIYFSYDVKMKEKGDIPEGYSVSREKKERFSLILESASTNQTSMYLCASTAGQGYYTEQFFGPGTRLTVL.

The chain links TRBV10-1 to TRBJ1-2; 7 bases line up with TRBD1. V shed 3 bases, J shed 8 bases, and the junction held 6 bases outside the gene matches. The germline CDR1 and CDR2 sequences are WNHNN and SYGVQD (reference sequence). This CDR3 region has 13 residues. The CDR3 DNA is TGCGCCAGCAGTGACGGACAGGTGGTGGGCTACACCTTC. Translating gives CASSDGQVVGYTF.

The CDR3 sequence is CASSQDLGAPNTGELFF. In nucleotides, the CDR3 is TGCGCCAGCAGCCAAGACTTGGGAGCGCCGAACACCGGGGAGCTGTTTTTT. This rearrangement joins TRBV4-3 to TRBJ2-2, with D maybe TRBD2 (5 bases). The V end was cut by 0 bases, the J end by 0 bases, with 11 bases between. The germline gives CDR1 LGHNA, CDR2 YSLEER. The length of the CDR3 is 17 residues.

V gene TRBV5-6 combines with J gene TRBJ1-3; unclear D gene. Germline loops: CDR1 SGHDT, CDR2 YYEEEE. This CDR3 is built from 13 residues. V was clipped by 6 bases and J by 5 bases, with 12 bases between them. The CDR3 DNA reads as TGTGCCAGCACTAGTGACCCTCGAAACACCATATATTTT. It codes for CASTSDPRNTIYF.

This rearrangement joins TRBV7-2 to TRBJ2-1; 12 nucleotides line up with TRBD2. Germline assignment: CDR1 SGHTA and CDR2 FQGNSA. There are 17 residues in the CDR3. Trimming took 6 bases from V and 4 from J; bases not matched to a gene: 10. The CDR3 protein is CASRVSSGGAGYNEQFF. The CDR3 nucleotides are TGTGCCAGCAGGGTGTCTAGCGGGGGGGCCGGGTACAATGAGCAGTTCTTC. The whole variable domain, filled in from reference TRBV7-2 and TRBJ2-1, reads GAGVSQSPSNKVTEKGKDVELRCDPISGHTALYWYRQSLGQGLEFLIYFQGNSAPDKSGLPSDRFSAERTGGSVSTLTIQRTQQEDSAVYLCASRVSSGGAGYNEQFFGPGTRLTVL.

The chain links TRBV3-1 (or the pseudogene TRBV3-2) to TRBJ2-7, with D tentatively TRBD1 (5 bases). Germline assignment: CDR1 LGHDT and CDR2 YNNKEL (reference sequence). With 0 bases removed from V and 13 bases from J, the gap between germline ends came to 13 bases. CDR3 length equals 12 residues. For the CDR3, the DNA is TGTGCCAGCAGCCAAGACAGGGTTGGGTATTACTTC. It codes for CASSQDRVGYYF.

The J gene is TRBJ1-5, the V gene TRBV2; the D gene is possibly TRBD1 (6 bases). CDR1 is SNHLY and CDR2 is FYNNEI in the germline V gene. This CDR3 contains 14 residues. Trimming removed 4 bases at V and 6 bases at J, with 13 bases between. This CDR3 reads CASSASRGSQPQHF. CDR3 nucleotides: TGTGCCAGCAGTGCGAGCAGGGGATCTCAGCCCCAGCATTTT. The full variable domain, with the rest looked up from reference TRBV2 and TRBJ1-5, is EPEVTQTPSHQVTQMGQEVILRCVPISNHLYFYWYRQILGQKVEFLVSFYNNEISEKSEIFDDQFSVERPDGSNFTLKIRSTKLEDSAMYFCASSASRGSQPQHFGDGTRLSIL.